The clone carrying this T cell receptor beta chain was counted at least ten times. TRAV- and TRBV-specific primers primed first-strand cDNA, covering alpha and beta chains. TCRs were put through around 20 PCR cycles of amplification with Phusion. A constant-region primer and the V-primer adapter served as the primer pair. One entry per CDR3 protein, called by TCRdb with MiXCR from the reads. This table holds approximately 70,000 distinct CDR3 sequences, roughly 30% found once. The data derive from a study of low-dose radiotherapy and immunotherapy resistance in tumors. With 5 bases removed from V and 6 bases from J, the gap between germline ends came to 16 bases. The CDR3 is 15 residues long. CDR1 KGHDR and CDR2 SFDVKD come from the germline V gene. Stated time point: before trial treatment.

Sequencing was performed on PBMCs, taken before treatment. This clonotype was sampled from a female donor with ovarian cancer. This chain uses TRBV24-1 with TRBJ2-1; unclear D gene. CDR3 loop: CATSVLVGVRNEQFF. The DNA for the CDR3 is TGTGCCACCAGTGTCTTAGTTGGAGTCCGCAATGAGCAGTTCTTC.